The rows below give T cell receptor beta chains drawn from one sample of a study of shared clonotypes between healthy human individuals. Measured with immunoSEQ multiplex PCR; TCRdb has only the in-frame clones, and not every one. In the table there are about 600,000 clones, roughly 97% of which are singletons. What was sequenced was naive CD4+ T cells sorted from blood. These receptors all come from a woman aged 25 to 39 in good health. Both conserved end residues are part of each CDR3. Fields, in order: J gene, D gene, V gene, clone size, CDR3 DNA, CDR3 protein. The D gene is left open where the match is weak. Size is omitted from some rows. Given values are once, few, many or a class for expanded clones.

TRBJ2-7,TRBD1,TRBV29-1,.,TGCAGCGTGGCCCCTCACCGGGACAGTAGCCACGAGCAGTACTTC,CSVAPHRDSSHEQYF
TRBJ2-1,TRBD2,TRBV28,.,TGTGCCAGCAGCCACCCACCCGGGACTAGCGGGAGGATTGAGCAGTTCTTC,CASSHPPGTSGRIEQFF
TRBJ1-2,TRBD1,TRBV5-4,.,TGTGCCAGCAGCTTGGCCCGGGACAGGGGGCCAACCTTC,CASSLARDRGPTF
TRBJ2-1,TRBD2,TRBV27,once,TGTGCCAGCTCCGTCGATTTAGCGGGAGCCGGCAATGAGCAGTTCTTC,CASSVDLAGAGNEQFF
TRBJ1-6,.,TRBV18,.,TGTGCCAGCTCACCACCAAGTACGGGAAATTCACCCCTCCACTTT,CASSPPSTGNSPLHF
TRBJ2-1,TRBD1,TRBV9,.,TGTGCCAGCAGCGAGACGGGACAGGGTGTCAATGAGCAGTTCTTC,CASSETGQGVNEQFF
TRBJ2-1,TRBD2,TRBV6-4,.,TGTGCCAGCAGCCCACTAGCGGGAACCCTCCATGAGCAGTTCTTC,CASSPLAGTLHEQFF
TRBJ2-7,.,TRBV18,once,TGTGCCAGCTCAGCAGAGGACGGTGCCTACGAGCAGTACTTC,CASSAEDGAYEQYF
TRBJ1-5,.,TRBV2,.,TGTGCCAGCTCCTCACAGGGAGATCAGCCCCAGCATTTT,CASSSQGDQPQHF
TRBJ1-4,.,TRBV5-1,.,TGCGCCAGCAGCTCTTTTGCGGCAGGAAATGAAAAACTGTTTTTT,CASSSFAAGNEKLFF
TRBJ1-1,TRBD1,TRBV5-4,.,TGTGCCAGCAGCGAGGGACAGGGTCACACTGAAGCTTTCTTT,CASSEGQGHTEAFF
TRBJ1-1,.,TRBV28,.,TGTGCCAGCAGCCAAAATACTGAAGCTTTCTTT,CASSQNTEAFF
TRBJ2-7,.,TRBV19,.,TGTGCCAGTAGTATGCGGATCTCCTACGAGCAGTACTTC,CASSMRISYEQYF
TRBJ2-7,.,TRBV6-1,.,TGTGCCAGCAGTGAGGATCGGTACGAGCAGTACTTC,CASSEDRYEQYF
TRBJ2-1,.,TRBV12-5,.,TGTGCTAGTGGTTTAGGCGGGATCTCCTACAATGAGCAGTTCTTC,CASGLGGISYNEQFF
TRBJ2-7,TRBD1,TRBV4-1,.,TGCGCCAGCAGCCCAGGCGAGGGACAGGGTTGGAACGAGCAGTACTTC,CASSPGEGQGWNEQYF
TRBJ1-2,TRBD1,TRBV6-5,.,TGTGCCAGCAGAAAGCCGGGACAGGCTCAAGGCTACACCTTC,CASRKPGQAQGYTF
TRBJ2-7,.,TRBV30,.,TGTGCCTCTAAGCGTGACCGAGGCTCCTACGAGCAGTACTTC,CASKRDRGSYEQYF
TRBJ2-7,.,TRBV6-5,.,TGTGCCAGCAGTTACCCCAACAGGGACGAGCAGTACTTC,CASSYPNRDEQYF
TRBJ1-6,.,TRBV5-1,.,TGCGCCAGCAGCCGTGAGGGGGGTTCACCCCTCCACTTT,CASSREGGSPLHF
TRBJ2-7,.,TRBV19,once,TGTGCCAGTAGTTCCGCGGGCGAGCAGTACTTC,CASSSAGEQYF
TRBJ1-1,TRBD1,TRBV2,.,TGTGCCAGCAGCGGACAGGGGGCTGGCACTGAAGCTTTCTTT,CASSGQGAGTEAFF
TRBJ2-3,.,TRBV6-5,.,TGTGCCAGCAGTTTACGAACTCCCTCGCCCACAGATACGCAGTATTTT,CASSLRTPSPTDTQYF
TRBJ2-7,TRBD1,TRBV18,.,TGTGCCAGCTCCGGACAGGGGTTCGCCTACGAGCAGTACTTC,CASSGQGFAYEQYF
TRBJ2-7,TRBD2,TRBV5-1,.,TGCGCCAGCAGCTTGGGGAAGACTAGCGGGGGGACTTGGGAGCAGTACTTC,CASSLGKTSGGTWEQYF
TRBJ1-1,.,TRBV6-5,.,TGTGCCAGCACCCCGCAAGGGATGAACACTGAAGCTTTCTTT,CASTPQGMNTEAFF
TRBJ2-1,TRBD1,TRBV15,.,TGTGCCACCAGCAGAGATCTAGGACAGGGGTCCTACAATGAGCAGTTCTTC,CATSRDLGQGSYNEQFF
TRBJ2-2,.,TRBV6-5,.,TGTGCCAGCAGTTACACTAGCCCCGGGGAGCTGTTTTTT,CASSYTSPGELFF
TRBJ1-2,.,TRBV10-1,.,TGCGCCAGCAGTGAGATGCCGTCTTATGGCTACACCTTC,CASSEMPSYGYTF
TRBJ2-5,.,TRBV30,once,TGTGCCTGGAACCTCGGCAACCAAGAGACCCAGTACTTC,CAWNLGNQETQYF
TRBJ1-5,.,TRBV2,.,TGTGCCAGCAGAGCTTATAGCAATCAGCCCCAGCATTTT,CASRAYSNQPQHF
TRBJ1-4,.,TRBV9,.,TGTGCCAGCAGCGTAGGAAGCTCATTTGCAACTAATGAAAAACTGTTTTTT,CASSVGSSFATNEKLFF
TRBJ1-5,.,TRBV15,.,TGTGCCACCAGCAGAGCTCGTGGGACAAGCCTTAGCAATCAGCCCCAGCATTTT,CATSRARGTSLSNQPQHF
TRBJ2-2,TRBD2,TRBV7-3,.,TGTGCCAGCAGCTTAGCGGGAGGTACCGGGGAGCTGTTTTTT,CASSLAGGTGELFF
TRBJ2-5,TRBD2,TRBV10-3,.,TGTGCCATCAGTATTGGAGCGGGAGTTTCTGAAGAGACCCAGTACTTC,CAISIGAGVSEETQYF
TRBJ2-7,.,TRBV20-1,.,TGCAGTGCTAGTAAGGATTCCGAGCAGTACTTC,CSASKDSEQYF
TRBJ2-1,.,TRBV21-1,.,TGTGCCAGCAGTCGGACAGTATACAATGAGCAGTTCTTC,CASSRTVYNEQFF
TRBJ1-5,.,TRBV6-5,.,TGTGCCAGCAGTTACGCAGGGCCCTCAAATCAGCCCCAGCATTTT,CASSYAGPSNQPQHF
TRBJ2-2,TRBD2,TRBV5-1,.,TGCGCCAGCAGCTTGGGGGCTAGCGGGAGGGCCTACACCGGGGAGCTGTTTTTT,CASSLGASGRAYTGELFF
TRBJ1-1,.,TRBV6-1,.,TGTGCCAGCAGTGAAAAGGGAAGGAAGAACACTGAAGCTTTCTTT,CASSEKGRKNTEAFF
TRBJ2-7,TRBD2,TRBV28,.,TGTGCCAGCAGCCCGGGGGGGGGAGCGACAATTGGCGAGCAGTACTTC,CASSPGGGATIGEQYF
TRBJ2-1,TRBD2,TRBV9,.,TGTGCCAGCAGCGACACCGCGGGACTAGCGGGAGGGCCGGTACGATTTGAGCGCTACAATGAGCAGTTCTTC,CASSDTAGLAGGPVRFERYNEQFF
TRBJ2-7,.,TRBV7-3,.,TGTGCCAGCAGCTTAACGGCGGGAATAAACGAGCAGTACTTC,CASSLTAGINEQYF
TRBJ1-3,.,TRBV6-6,.,TGTGCCAGCAGTTCCCTACAGCGCTCTGGAAACACCATATATTTT,CASSSLQRSGNTIYF
TRBJ1-4,.,TRBV27,.,TGTGCCAGCGGCCCTGCAACTAATGAAAAACTGTTTTTT,CASGPATNEKLFF
TRBJ2-7,TRBD1,TRBV5-1,.,TGCGCCAGCAGCGTGGTTAGGACAGGGACCTACGAGCAGTACTTC,CASSVVRTGTYEQYF
TRBJ2-7,TRBD2,TRBV28,.,TGTGCCAGCAGCTCCGCGGGGGGTCCCTCCTACGAGCAGTACTTC,CASSSAGGPSYEQYF
TRBJ2-4,.,TRBV5-6,.,TGTGCCAGCAGCGCAGGGGTACCGGCCAAAAACATTCAGTACTTC,CASSAGVPAKNIQYF
TRBJ2-7,.,TRBV5-1,.,TGCGCCAGCAGCGTACGAACAGGGAACGAGCAGTACTTC,CASSVRTGNEQYF
TRBJ2-1,.,TRBV5-6,.,TGTGCCAGCACCAACCAGGCGGAGTACTCCTACAATGAGCAGTTCTTC,CASTNQAEYSYNEQFF